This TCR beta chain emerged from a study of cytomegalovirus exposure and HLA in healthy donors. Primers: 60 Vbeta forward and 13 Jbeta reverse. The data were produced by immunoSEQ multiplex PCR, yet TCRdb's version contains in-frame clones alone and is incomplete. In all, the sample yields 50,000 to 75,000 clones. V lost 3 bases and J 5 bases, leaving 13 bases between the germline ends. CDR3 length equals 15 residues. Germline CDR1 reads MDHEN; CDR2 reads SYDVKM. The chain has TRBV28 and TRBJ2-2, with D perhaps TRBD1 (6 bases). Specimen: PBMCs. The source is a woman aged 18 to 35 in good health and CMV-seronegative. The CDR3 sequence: CASSFGQWETGELFF. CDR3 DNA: TGTGCCAGCAGTTTCGGACAGTGGGAAACCGGGGAGCTGTTTTTT.